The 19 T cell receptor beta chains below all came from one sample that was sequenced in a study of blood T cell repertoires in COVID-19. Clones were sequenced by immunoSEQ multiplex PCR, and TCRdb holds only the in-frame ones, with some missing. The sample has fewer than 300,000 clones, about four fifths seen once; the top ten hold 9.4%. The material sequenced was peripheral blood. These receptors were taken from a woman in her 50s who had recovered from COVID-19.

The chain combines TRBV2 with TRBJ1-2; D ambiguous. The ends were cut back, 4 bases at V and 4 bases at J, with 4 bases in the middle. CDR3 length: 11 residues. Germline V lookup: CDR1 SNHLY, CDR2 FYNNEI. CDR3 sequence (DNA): TGTGCCAGCAGTGGGGCCTATGGCTACACCTTC. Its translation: CASSGAYGYTF.

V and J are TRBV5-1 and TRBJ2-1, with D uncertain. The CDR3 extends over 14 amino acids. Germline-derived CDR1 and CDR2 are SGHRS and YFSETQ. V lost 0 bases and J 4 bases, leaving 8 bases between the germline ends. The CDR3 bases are TGCGCCAGCAGCTTGGAGCACCTGTACAATGAGCAGTTCTTC. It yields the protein CASSLEHLYNEQFF.

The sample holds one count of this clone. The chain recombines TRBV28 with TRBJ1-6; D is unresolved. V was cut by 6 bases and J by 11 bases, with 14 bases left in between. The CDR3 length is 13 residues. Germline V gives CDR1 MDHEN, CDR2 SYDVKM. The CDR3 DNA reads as TGTGCCAGCAGCACCACCAGGCTTACACCCCTCCACTTT. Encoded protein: CASSTTRLTPLHF.

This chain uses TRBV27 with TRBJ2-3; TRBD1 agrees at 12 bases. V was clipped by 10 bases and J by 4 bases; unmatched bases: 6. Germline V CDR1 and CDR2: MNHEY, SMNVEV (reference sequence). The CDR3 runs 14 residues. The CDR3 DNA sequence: TGTGCCACCGGGGACAGGGGGCCGGCAGATACGCAGTATTTT. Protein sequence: CATGDRGPADTQYF.

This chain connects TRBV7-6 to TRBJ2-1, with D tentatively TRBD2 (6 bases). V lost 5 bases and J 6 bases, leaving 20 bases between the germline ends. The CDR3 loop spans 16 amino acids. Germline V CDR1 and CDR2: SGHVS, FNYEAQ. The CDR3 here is CASSLRLARALNEQFF. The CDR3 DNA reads TGTGCCAGCAGCCTCCGGCTAGCGCGGGCTCTCAATGAGCAGTTCTTC.

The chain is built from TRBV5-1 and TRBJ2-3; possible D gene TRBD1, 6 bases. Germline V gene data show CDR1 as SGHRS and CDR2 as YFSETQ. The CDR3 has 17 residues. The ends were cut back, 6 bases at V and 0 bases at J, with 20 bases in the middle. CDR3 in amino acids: CASTSSGTPISTDTQYF. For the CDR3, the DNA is TGCGCCAGCACCTCCTCAGGGACACCAATTAGCACAGATACGCAGTATTTT.

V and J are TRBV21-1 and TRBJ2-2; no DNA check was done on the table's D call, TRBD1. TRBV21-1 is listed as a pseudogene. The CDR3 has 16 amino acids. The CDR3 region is CASSPPATPNTGELFF. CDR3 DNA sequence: TGTGCCAGCAGCCCCCCGGCGACACCGAACACCGGGGAGCTGTTTTTT.

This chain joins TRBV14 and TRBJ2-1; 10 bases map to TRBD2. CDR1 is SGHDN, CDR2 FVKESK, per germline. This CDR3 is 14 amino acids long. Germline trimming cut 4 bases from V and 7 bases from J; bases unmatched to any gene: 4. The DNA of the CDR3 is TGTGCCAGCAGCCTATTGGGACTAGCGAATGAGCAGTTCTTC. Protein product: CASSLLGLANEQFF.

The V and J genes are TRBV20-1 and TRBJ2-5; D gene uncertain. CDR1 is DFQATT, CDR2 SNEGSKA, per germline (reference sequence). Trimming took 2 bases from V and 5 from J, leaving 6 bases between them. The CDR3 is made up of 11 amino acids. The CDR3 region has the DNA TGCAGTGCTAGAATTTCGGAGACCCAGTACTTC. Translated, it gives CSARISETQYF.

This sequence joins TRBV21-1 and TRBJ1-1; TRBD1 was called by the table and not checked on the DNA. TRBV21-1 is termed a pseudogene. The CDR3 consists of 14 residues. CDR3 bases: TGTGCCAGCAGCGAGACAGGGAAGCGCACTGAAGCTTTCTTT. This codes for CASSETGKRTEAFF.

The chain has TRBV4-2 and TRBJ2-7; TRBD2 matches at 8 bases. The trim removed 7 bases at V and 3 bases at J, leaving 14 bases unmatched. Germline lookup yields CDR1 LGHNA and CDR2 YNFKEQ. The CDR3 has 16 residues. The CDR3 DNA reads TGTGCCAGCAACGGGGTTGGTAGCGGGGATAGCTACGAGCAGTACTTC. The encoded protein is CASNGVGSGDSYEQYF.

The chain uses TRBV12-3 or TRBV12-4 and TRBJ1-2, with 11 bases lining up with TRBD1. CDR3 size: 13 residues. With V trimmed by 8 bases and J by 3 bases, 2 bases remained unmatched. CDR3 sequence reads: CASVGQGDYGYTF. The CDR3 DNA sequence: TGTGCCAGCGTGGGACAGGGGGACTATGGCTACACCTTC.

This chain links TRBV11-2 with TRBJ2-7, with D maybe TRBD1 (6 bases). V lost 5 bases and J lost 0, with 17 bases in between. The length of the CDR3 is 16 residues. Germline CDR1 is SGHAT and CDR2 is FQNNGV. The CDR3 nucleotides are TGTGCCAGCAGCCCAGGGGCAGGGCTGAGCTCCTACGAGCAGTACTTC. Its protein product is CASSPGAGLSSYEQYF.

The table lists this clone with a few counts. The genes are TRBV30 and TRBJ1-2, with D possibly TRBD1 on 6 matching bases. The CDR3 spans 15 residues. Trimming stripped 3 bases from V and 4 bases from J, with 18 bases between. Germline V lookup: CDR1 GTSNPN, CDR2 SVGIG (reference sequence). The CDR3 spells CAWSPRGQLIYGYTF. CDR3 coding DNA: TGTGCCTGGAGCCCAAGAGGACAGCTTATCTATGGCTACACCTTC. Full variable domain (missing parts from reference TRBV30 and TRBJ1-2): SQTIHQWPATLVQPVGSPLSLECTVEGTSNPNLYWYRQAAGRGLQLLFYSVGIGQISSEVPQNLSASRPQDRQFILSSKKLLLSDSGFYLCAWSPRGQLIYGYTFGSGTRLTVV.

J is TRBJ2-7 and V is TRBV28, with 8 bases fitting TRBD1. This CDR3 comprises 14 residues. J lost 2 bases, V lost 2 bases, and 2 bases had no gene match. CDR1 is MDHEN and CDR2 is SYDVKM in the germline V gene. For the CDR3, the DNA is TGTGCCAGCAGTTTAGGACAGGGAGCCTACGAGCAGTACTTC. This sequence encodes CASSLGQGAYEQYF. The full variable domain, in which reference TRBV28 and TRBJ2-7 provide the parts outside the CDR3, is DVKVTQSSRYLVKRTGEKVFLECVQDMDHENMFWYRQDPGLGLRLIYFSYDVKMKEKGDIPEGYSVSREKKERFSLILESASTNQTSMYLCASSLGQGAYEQYFGPGTRLTVT.

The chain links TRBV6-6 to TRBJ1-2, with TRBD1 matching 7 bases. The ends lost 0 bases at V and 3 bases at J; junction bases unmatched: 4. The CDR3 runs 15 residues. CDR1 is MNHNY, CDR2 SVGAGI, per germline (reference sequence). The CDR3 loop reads CASSYSARGDYGYTF. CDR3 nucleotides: TGTGCCAGCAGTTACTCGGCCAGGGGGGACTATGGCTACACCTTC.

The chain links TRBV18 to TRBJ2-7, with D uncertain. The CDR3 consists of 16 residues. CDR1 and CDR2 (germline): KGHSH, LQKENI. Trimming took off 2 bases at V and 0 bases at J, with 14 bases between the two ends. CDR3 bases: TGTGCCAGCTCACCATTTTGGGCAGAGAGCTCCTACGAGCAGTACTTC. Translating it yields CASSPFWAESSYEQYF.

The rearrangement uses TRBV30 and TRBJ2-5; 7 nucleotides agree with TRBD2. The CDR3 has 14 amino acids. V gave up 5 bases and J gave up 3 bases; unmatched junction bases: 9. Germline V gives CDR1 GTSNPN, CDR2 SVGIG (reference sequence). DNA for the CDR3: TGTGCCTGGGAGGGGCGGGAGCATGAAGAGACCCAGTACTTC. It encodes CAWEGREHEETQYF. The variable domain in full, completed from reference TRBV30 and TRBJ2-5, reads SQTIHQWPATLVQPVGSPLSLECTVEGTSNPNLYWYRQAAGRGLQLLFYSVGIGQISSEVPQNLSASRPQDRQFILSSKKLLLSDSGFYLCAWEGREHEETQYFGPGTRLLVL.

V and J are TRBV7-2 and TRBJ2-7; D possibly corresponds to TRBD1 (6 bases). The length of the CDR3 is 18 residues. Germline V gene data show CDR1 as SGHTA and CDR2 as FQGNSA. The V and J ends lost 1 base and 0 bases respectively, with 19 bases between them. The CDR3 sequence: CASSLGFRKGTSSYEQYF. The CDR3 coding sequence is TGTGCCAGCAGCTTAGGATTCAGAAAAGGGACATCCTCCTACGAGCAGTACTTC.